This is a list of T cell receptor beta chains from one sample in a study of shared clonotypes between healthy human individuals. Measured with immunoSEQ multiplex PCR; TCRdb has only the in-frame clones, and not every one. Of just over 2,000,000 clones detected, less than 95% appear once; the ten largest clones hold 0.9% to 1.4%. The sequenced sample was naive CD8+ T cells sorted from blood. These receptors were taken from a man aged 18-30 years in good health. Each CDR3 is given with its conserved first and last residue. The D gene is left open where the match is weak. The size entry is marked missing in some rows and otherwise reads once, few, many or a size class.

J gene	V gene	D gene	clone size	CDR3 protein	CDR3 DNA
TRBJ1-2	TRBV7-2	NA	few	CASSLTETGGYTF	TGTGCCAGCAGCCTCACCGAAACGGGAGGCTACACCTTC
TRBJ2-4	TRBV27	TRBD2	NA	CASSFSGEGNIQYF	TGTGCCAGCAGTTTCTCCGGGGAGGGAAACATTCAGTACTTC
TRBJ2-3	TRBV10-2	NA	NA	CASSLDSSTDTQYF	TGCGCCAGCAGTCTGGACAGTAGCACAGATACGCAGTATTTT
TRBJ2-7	TRBV27	TRBD1	NA	CASRHNNRGSYEQYF	TGTGCCAGCAGACATAACAACAGGGGTTCCTACGAGCAGTACTTC
TRBJ2-7	TRBV7-6	TRBD1	NA	CASSSGQGQFEQYF	TGTGCCAGCAGCTCGGGACAGGGGCAATTCGAGCAGTACTTC
TRBJ2-7	TRBV4-1	TRBD1	NA	CASSTGQGETYEQYF	TGCGCCAGCAGCACGGGACAGGGGGAGACCTACGAGCAGTACTTC
TRBJ2-1	TRBV5-6	NA	NA	CASSLPTEAYNEQFF	TGTGCCAGCAGCTTGCCGACAGAAGCCTACAATGAGCAGTTCTTC
TRBJ1-2	TRBV6-5	NA	NA	CASTPAAVYGYTF	TGTGCCAGCACCCCCGCGGCAGTTTATGGCTACACCTTC
TRBJ2-2	TRBV13	TRBD1	NA	CASRDTGQGKNTGELFF	TGTGCCAGCAGAGATACGGGACAGGGGAAGAACACCGGGGAGCTGTTTTTT
TRBJ2-7	TRBV6-5	TRBD1	NA	CAIGTGPGYEQYF	TGTGCCATCGGGACAGGGCCGGGCTACGAGCAGTACTTC
TRBJ2-5	TRBV14	TRBD1	NA	CASSQADRVGYETQYF	TGTGCCAGCAGCCAAGCCGACAGGGTAGGATACGAGACCCAGTACTTC
TRBJ1-1	TRBV6-5	NA	NA	CASSGSGENTEAFF	TGTGCCAGCAGTGGCTCCGGGGAGAACACTGAAGCTTTCTTT
TRBJ1-2	TRBV2	NA	NA	CASSEAQGIYGYTF	TGTGCCAGCAGTGAAGCGCAGGGGATCTATGGCTACACCTTC
TRBJ2-7	TRBV27	TRBD1	NA	CASTFRGTGSYEQYF	TGTGCCAGCACTTTTCGAGGGACAGGGTCCTACGAGCAGTACTTC
TRBJ2-3	TRBV5-6	NA	NA	CASSWDPTESTDTQYF	TGTGCCAGCAGCTGGGACCCGACTGAATCCACAGATACGCAGTATTTT
TRBJ2-3	TRBV28	TRBD2	NA	CASGFPLDELRGGRQYF	TGTGCCAGCGGCTTTCCGTTGGACGAACTTCGGGGGGGGAGGCAGTATTTT
TRBJ2-3	TRBV5-4	NA	few	CASSLAARPDTQYF	TGTGCCAGCAGCTTGGCGGCACGCCCGGATACGCAGTATTTT
TRBJ1-2	TRBV7-2	NA	NA	CASTPGGGYTF	TGTGCCAGCACGCCAGGAGGGGGCTACACCTTC
TRBJ1-1	TRBV19	TRBD1	NA	CASSPRGTGGFTEAFF	TGTGCCAGTAGTCCTCGGGGGACAGGGGGGTTCACTGAAGCTTTCTTT
TRBJ2-7	TRBV6-5	NA	NA	CASSYSIGYEQYF	TGTGCCAGCAGTTACTCGATCGGTTACGAGCAGTACTTC
TRBJ1-1	TRBV5-1	NA	NA	CASSLPGWENTEAFF	TGCGCCAGCAGCTTGCCAGGGTGGGAGAACACTGAAGCTTTCTTT
TRBJ2-3	TRBV7-2	TRBD2	NA	CASSLGLAGTDTQYF	TGTGCCAGCAGCTTAGGCCTAGCGGGCACAGATACGCAGTATTTT
TRBJ2-1	TRBV11-1	NA	NA	CASSLFSRGDEQFF	TGTGCCAGCAGCTTATTCAGCAGGGGGGATGAGCAGTTCTTC
TRBJ1-2	TRBV25-1	NA	few	CASSDVGENYGYTF	TGTGCCAGCAGTGATGTAGGGGAGAACTATGGCTACACCTTC
TRBJ2-5	TRBV29-1	NA	few	CSVALQGPETQYF	TGCAGCGTTGCTCTCCAGGGTCCAGAGACCCAGTACTTC
TRBJ2-3	TRBV28	TRBD2	NA	CASSPPAGGETQYF	TGTGCCAGCAGTCCTCCGGCGGGGGGGGAAACGCAGTATTTT
TRBJ1-1	TRBV27	NA	once	CASSFLQRGGVTEAFF	TGTGCCAGCAGTTTCCTCCAGCGGGGGGGAGTCACTGAAGCTTTCTTT
TRBJ2-7	TRBV2	NA	NA	CASSEGRAYEQYF	TGTGCCAGCAGTGAAGGGCGGGCCTACGAGCAGTACTTC
TRBJ2-5	TRBV27	TRBD2	NA	CASSSPRYGGGQETQYF	TGTGCCAGCAGTTCGCCCCGCTATGGGGGGGGCCAAGAGACCCAGTACTTC
TRBJ2-1	TRBV7-8	TRBD2	NA	CASSLGGGYNEQFF	TGTGCCAGCAGCTTAGGCGGGGGCTACAATGAGCAGTTCTTC
TRBJ2-7	TRBV6-5	TRBD1	once	CASRKETGGSYEQYF	TGTGCCAGCAGAAAAGAGACAGGGGGTTCCTACGAGCAGTACTTC
TRBJ2-6	TRBV7-9	TRBD1	NA	CASSTDRGPAGANVLTF	TGTGCCAGCAGCACGGACAGGGGGCCTGCTGGGGCCAACGTCCTGACTTTC
TRBJ1-1	TRBV28	NA	NA	CASSFTTGLVSEAFF	TGTGCCAGCAGTTTCACTACAGGTTTGGTTTCTGAAGCTTTCTTT
TRBJ2-3	TRBV7-6	NA	NA	CASSPQWGAADTQYF	TGTGCCAGCAGCCCCCAGTGGGGGGCTGCAGATACGCAGTATTTT
TRBJ1-2	TRBV9	NA	NA	CASSADGRNYGYTF	TGTGCCAGCAGCGCGGACGGACGTAACTATGGCTACACCTTC
TRBJ2-3	TRBV5-1	NA	NA	CASSLVGALADTQYF	TGCGCCAGCAGCTTGGTCGGGGCGCTCGCAGATACGCAGTATTTT
TRBJ2-5	TRBV11-2	TRBD2	NA	CASSVLLAGQETQYF	TGTGCCAGCAGCGTACTACTAGCGGGGCAAGAGACCCAGTACTTC
TRBJ2-7	TRBV7-9	TRBD2	once	CASSSRTSGAYEQYF	TGTGCCAGCAGCTCGAGGACTAGCGGGGCCTACGAGCAGTACTTC
TRBJ1-1	TRBV15	TRBD1	NA	CATRGQGVEAFF	TGTGCCACCAGGGGACAGGGGGTTGAAGCTTTCTTT
TRBJ2-3	TRBV5-1	TRBD2	NA	CASSLSAGGPDTQYF	TGCGCCAGCAGCTTATCAGCGGGAGGGCCAGATACGCAGTATTTT
TRBJ1-2	TRBV14	NA	NA	CASSQVLDYGYTF	TGTGCCAGCAGCCAAGTCTTGGACTATGGCTACACCTTC
TRBJ2-3	TRBV10-2	TRBD2	NA	CASWTSGSTDTQYF	TGCGCCAGTTGGACTAGCGGGAGCACAGATACGCAGTATTTT